The 30 T cell receptor beta chains reported below all come from one sample, sequenced in a study of cytomegalovirus exposure and HLA in healthy donors. The PCR made use of 60 Vbeta and 13 Jbeta primers. Only in-frame clones appear in the TCRdb table, and some are missing; sequencing was by immunoSEQ multiplex PCR. The sample has around 62,000 clones; around 75% are singletons. The sample taken for sequencing was PBMCs. The receptor source for this set is a man aged 55 to 69 in good health and CMV-seropositive.

The sample holds a few counts of this clone. V is TRBV5-1 and J is TRBJ2-7; D perhaps matches TRBD2 (6 bases). Germline values: CDR1 SGHRS, CDR2 YFSETQ. V was clipped by 4 bases and J by 0 bases, with 14 bases between them. CDR3 length: 15 amino acids. The CDR3 sequence is CASSPLGDFSYEQYF. As DNA, the CDR3 is TGCGCCAGCAGCCCTTTGGGGGACTTCTCCTACGAGCAGTACTTC. The full variable domain, rest sourced from reference TRBV5-1 and TRBJ2-7, is KAGVTQTPRYLIKTRGQQVTLSCSPISGHRSVSWYQQTPGQGLQFLFEYFSETQRNKGNFPGRFSGRQFSNSRSEMNVSTLELGDSALYLCASSPLGDFSYEQYFGPGTRLTVT.

The chain links TRBV7-9 to TRBJ1-1, with 7 bases matching TRBD1. CDR3 size: 16 residues. Per germline, CDR1 SEHNR and CDR2 FQNEAQ (reference sequence). The ends lost 1 base at V and 6 bases at J; junction bases unmatched: 11. The CDR3 sequence is CASSLVGGAGRPEAFF. DNA for the CDR3: TGTGCCAGCAGCTTAGTAGGGGGCGCAGGGAGGCCTGAAGCTTTCTTT.

The chain links TRBV6-5 to TRBJ1-2; D is unresolved. This CDR3 is 14 amino acids long. CDR1 and CDR2 (germline): MNHEY, SVGAGI. Trimming shortened V by 2 bases and J by 6 bases, and 13 bases separated the two germline ends. The CDR3 spells CASSYRTADDGYTF. The DNA for the CDR3 is TGTGCCAGCAGTTACAGAACAGCCGACGATGGCTACACCTTC.

This chain joins TRBV5-6 and TRBJ2-2, with D possibly being TRBD2 (6 bases). Germline V CDR1 and CDR2: SGHDT, YYEEEE. The ends were cut back, 7 bases at V and 7 bases at J, with 11 bases in the middle. The CDR3 is made up of 12 amino acids. DNA of the CDR3: TGTGCCAGCGCTCTAGCGATCGGGGAGCTGTTTTTT. It codes for CASALAIGELFF. Full variable domain (rest looked up from reference TRBV5-6 and TRBJ2-2): DAGVTQSPTHLIKTRGQQVTLRCSPKSGHDTVSWYQQALGQGPQFIFQYYEEEERQRGNFPDRFSGHQFPNYSSELNVNALLLGDSALYLCASALAIGELFFGEGSRLTVL.

The J gene is TRBJ1-4, the V gene TRBV4-1; D not certain. Germline V CDR1 and CDR2: MGHRA, YSYEKL. The length of the CDR3 is 12 residues. V lost 5 bases, J lost 5 bases, and 6 bases lay in between. The chain's CDR3 is CASSSENEKLFF. CDR3 DNA sequence: TGCGCCAGCAGCTCTGAGAATGAAAAACTGTTTTTT.

The chain recombines TRBV6-5 with TRBJ1-2, with D hard to call. Trimming took off 7 bases at V and 8 bases at J, with 17 bases between the two ends. CDR1 is MNHEY and CDR2 is SVGAGI in the germline V gene. The CDR3 covers 13 residues. The CDR3 coding sequence is TGTGCCAGCAAGGCTCTTAAGTCGAGGGGCTACACCTTC. The encoded protein is CASKALKSRGYTF.

The J gene is TRBJ2-7, the V gene TRBV5-1; TRBD1 agrees at 8 bases. CDR1 and CDR2 (germline): SGHRS, YFSETQ. The CDR3 has 16 amino acids. V was pared by 4 bases and J by 5 bases, with 14 bases of the junction left unmatched. CDR3 amino acids: CASSQITMTGVNEQYF. CDR3 coding DNA: TGCGCCAGCAGCCAGATTACCATGACAGGGGTTAACGAGCAGTACTTC. The full variable domain, in which reference TRBV5-1 and TRBJ2-7 provide the parts outside the CDR3, is KAGVTQTPRYLIKTRGQQVTLSCSPISGHRSVSWYQQTPGQGLQFLFEYFSETQRNKGNFPGRFSGRQFSNSRSEMNVSTLELGDSALYLCASSQITMTGVNEQYFGPGTRLTVT.

CDR3 DNA: TGTGCCAGCAGTTACAACGTGGCCCAAGAGACCCAGTACTTC. It encodes CASSYNVAQETQYF. V gene TRBV13 combines with J gene TRBJ2-5, with no clear D. From germline, CDR1 is PRHDT and CDR2 FYEKMQ (reference sequence). V dropped 6 bases and J dropped 1 base, with 12 bases sitting between them. The CDR3 is made up of 14 amino acids.

CDR3 sequence (DNA): TGTGCCAGCAGCCAGGGGGGCACAGATACGCAGTATTTT. The encoded protein is CASSQGGTDTQYF. The genes are TRBV6-5 and TRBJ2-3, with 7 bases identical to TRBD1. The V segment lost 6 bases and the J segment 1 base; nucleotides outside the gene matches: 1. The CDR3 sequence is 13 residues long. Germline CDR1 is MNHEY and CDR2 is SVGAGI.

On this clone itself: The same CDR3 is also encoded by other DNA sequences in this sample. The chain joins TRBV4-1 to TRBJ2-1, with 12 bases matching TRBD2. Germline-derived CDR1 and CDR2 are MGHRA and YSYEKL. V gave up 0 bases and J gave up 7 bases; unmatched junction bases: 4. The CDR3 is 16 residues long. The CDR3 bases are TGCGCCAGCAGCCAAGATAGGACTAGCGGGGATAATGAGCAGTTCTTC. This encodes CASSQDRTSGDNEQFF.

This clone occurred a few times. The genes are TRBV20-1 and TRBJ2-1; possibly TRBD2 for D (5 bases). V gave up 6 bases and J gave up 5 bases, with 8 bases separating them. The CDR3 is 11 amino acids. CDR1 and CDR2 from the germline V gene are DFQATT and SNEGSKA (reference sequence). In nucleotides, the CDR3 is TGCAGTGCGCGAGCGGACAATGAGCAGTTCTTC. Translation gives CSARADNEQFF.

The rearrangement links TRBV5-6 to TRBJ1-6, with 7 bases aligning to TRBD1. CDR1 and CDR2 from the germline V gene are SGHDT and YYEEEE. This CDR3 has 17 residues. The junction had 13 bases not matched to a gene; V was cut back by 0 bases and J by 10 bases. CDR3 sequence (DNA): TGTGCCAGCAGCTTGGGAGGGGCCACAGGGGTACGATCACCCCTCCACTTT. This codes for CASSLGGATGVRSPLHF.

This chain connects TRBV27 to TRBJ1-2; perhaps TRBD1 as D (5 bases). Trimming left V 9 bases short and J 2 bases short, with 10 bases between. Germline CDR1 is MNHEY and CDR2 is SMNVEV (reference sequence). This CDR3 has 12 residues. The CDR3 DNA follows: TGTGCCAGTAAGACAGAGAACTATGGCTACACCTTC. Amino acid sequence: CASKTENYGYTF.

A few counts support this clone. The rearrangement joins TRBV9 to TRBJ1-1; D not certain. V was clipped by 0 bases and J by 1 base, with 10 bases between them. In germline, CDR1 is SGDLS, CDR2 YYNGEE. The CDR3 consists of 15 residues. As DNA, the CDR3 is TGTGCCAGCAGCGTAGGAGGAGCAAAGAACACTGAAGCTTTCTTT. Translation: CASSVGGAKNTEAFF.

The CDR3 is CASSLQGRTDTQYF. CDR3 coding DNA: TGTGCCAGCAGTTTACAGGGCCGCACAGATACGCAGTATTTT. The V and J genes are TRBV27 and TRBJ2-3, with D tentatively TRBD1 (5 bases). Looked up from germline, CDR1 is MNHEY and CDR2 is SMNVEV (reference sequence). With 2 bases removed from V and 1 base from J, the gap between germline ends came to 7 bases. The CDR3 runs to 14 residues.

This chain joins TRBV7-6 and TRBJ2-7; D might be TRBD1 (6 bases). Germline V CDR1 and CDR2: SGHVS, FNYEAQ. The CDR3 loop spans 12 amino acids. V was cut by 0 bases and J by 6 bases, with 6 bases left in between. CDR3 sequence reads: CASSLAGAEQYF. The CDR3 DNA reads as TGTGCCAGCAGCTTAGCGGGGGCCGAGCAGTACTTC.

This rearrangement joins TRBV29-1 to TRBJ2-1; 14 nucleotides align to TRBD2. The CDR3 runs 19 residues. The germline V gene encodes CDR1 SQVTM and CDR2 ANQGSEA. The junction had 16 bases not matched to a gene; V was cut back by 5 bases and J by 4 bases. The DNA of the CDR3 is TGCAGCGTTCCCCCGGGACTAGCGGGAGTTGTTCCCAGGTACAATGAGCAGTTCTTC. Protein: CSVPPGLAGVVPRYNEQFF.

The chain recombines TRBV9 with TRBJ1-1; TRBD1 aligns across 7 bases. Trimming removed 0 bases from V and 6 bases from J; junction bases left unmatched: 8. This CDR3 region has 15 residues. Germline CDR1 is SGDLS and CDR2 is YYNGEE. The CDR3 nucleotides are TGTGCCAGCAGCGTAGTTCAGGGGGTAATCTCTGAAGCTTTCTTT. This encodes CASSVVQGVISEAFF.

This clone was observed a single time. V is TRBV29-1 and J is TRBJ2-7, with 7 nucleotides matching TRBD2. Germline CDR1 and CDR2: SQVTM and ANQGSEA. Trimming took 0 bases from V and 3 from J; bases not matched to a gene: 8. The CDR3 runs to 15 residues. CDR3 loop: CSVEDRGGSGYEQYF. CDR3 DNA: TGCAGCGTTGAAGATCGCGGCGGGAGCGGCTACGAGCAGTACTTC.

This clone has only a few counts. This chain links TRBV2 with TRBJ2-2; 9 nucleotides match TRBD2. Germline-derived CDR1 and CDR2 are SNHLY and FYNNEI. Germline trimming cut 5 bases from V and 1 base from J; bases unmatched to any gene: 14. CDR3 length equals 19 residues. CDR3 DNA sequence: TGTGCCAGCAGTCCTAACCTCTGGTCAGCGGGAGGGAACACCGGGGAGCTGTTTTTT. Amino acid sequence: CASSPNLWSAGGNTGELFF.

The gene calls are TRBV15 and TRBJ1-6; 8 nucleotides line up with TRBD1. CDR3 size: 15 residues. Losses at the gene ends were 3 bases for V and 5 bases for J; bases not matched to a gene: 3. From germline, CDR1 is LNHNV and CDR2 YYDKDF (reference sequence). The CDR3 DNA follows: TGTGCCACCAGCAGGCAGGACAGGGATAATTCACCCCTCCACTTT. It specifies CATSRQDRDNSPLHF. Together with reference TRBV15 and TRBJ1-6, the CDR3 gives the full variable domain: DAMVIQNPRYQVTQFGKPVTLSCSQTLNHNVMYWYQQKSSQAPKLLFHYYDKDFNNEADTPDNFQSRRPNTSFCFLDIRSPGLGDTAMYLCATSRQDRDNSPLHFGNGTRLTVT.

The chain joins TRBV18 to TRBJ2-1; 10 bases are shared with TRBD1. Losses at the gene ends were 3 bases for V and 7 bases for J; bases not matched to a gene: 12. Germline V CDR1 and CDR2: KGHSH, LQKENI. The CDR3 runs 17 residues. The CDR3: CASSPVEAGTGVNEQFF. As DNA, the CDR3 is TGTGCCAGCTCACCGGTAGAGGCGGGGACAGGGGTTAATGAGCAGTTCTTC.

CDR3: CASSLVASGGSYNEQFF. The DNA of the CDR3 is TGCGCCAGCAGCTTGGTGGCTAGCGGGGGGTCCTACAATGAGCAGTTCTTC. The chain combines TRBV5-1 with TRBJ2-1, with 11 bases that match TRBD2. Germline CDR1 reads SGHRS; CDR2 reads YFSETQ. V lost 0 bases, J lost 1 base, and 3 bases stayed unmatched. The CDR3 loop spans 17 amino acids. The full variable domain, its missing parts supplied by reference TRBV5-1 and TRBJ2-1, is KAGVTQTPRYLIKTRGQQVTLSCSPISGHRSVSWYQQTPGQGLQFLFEYFSETQRNKGNFPGRFSGRQFSNSRSEMNVSTLELGDSALYLCASSLVASGGSYNEQFFGPGTRLTVL.

This chain joins TRBV6-1 and TRBJ1-1; 7 bases are a match to TRBD1. The CDR3 consists of 15 residues. Germline CDR1 and CDR2: MNHNS and SASEGT. The ends lost 3 bases at V and 3 bases at J; junction bases unmatched: 7. CDR3 coding DNA: TGTGCCAGCAGTGACACAGGGGAGAGGTACACTGAAGCTTTCTTT. Its translation is CASSDTGERYTEAFF.

The chain combines TRBV6-1 with TRBJ1-1, with TRBD1 matching over 7 bases. The V gene's germline CDR1 is MNHNS and CDR2 SASEGT. Germline trimming cut 8 bases from V and 4 bases from J; bases unmatched to any gene: 4. The CDR3 totals 12 residues. The CDR3 nucleotides read TGTGCCAGCGGGAGGACAGGCACTGAAGCTTTCTTT. It encodes CASGRTGTEAFF.

The rearrangement uses TRBV5-4 and TRBJ1-5; D is uncertain. The length of the CDR3 is 15 residues. Trimming cost V 4 bases and J 2 bases, with 13 bases left between them. CDR1 SGHNT and CDR2 YYREEE come from the germline V gene (reference sequence). CDR3 in DNA: TGTGCCAGCAGCCACGACCCGGGAGGCAATCAGCCCCAGCATTTT. Its translation: CASSHDPGGNQPQHF.

The chain links TRBV6-4 to TRBJ2-3, with TRBD1 matching 7 bases. J lost 3 bases, V lost 2 bases, and 2 bases had no gene match. The CDR3 has 14 residues. From germline, CDR1 is MRHNA and CDR2 SNTAGT. The CDR3 is CASSDQGETDTQYF. The CDR3 DNA follows: TGTGCCAGCAGTGACCAGGGGGAGACAGATACGCAGTATTTT.

The chain is built from TRBV9 and TRBJ1-2, with D hard to call. This CDR3 is built from 13 residues. From germline, CDR1 is SGDLS and CDR2 YYNGEE. V lost 6 bases and J 5 bases, leaving 14 bases between the germline ends. The CDR3 reads CASTLGGGYGYTF. In DNA form, the CDR3 reads TGTGCCAGCACGCTAGGTGGCGGGTATGGCTACACCTTC.

For this clone: Given the absence of the conserved phenylalanine or tryptophan at the CDR3 end, a read error is likely. It is unclear where the CDR3 begins or ends on the DNA, so no DNA is shown, and the CDR3 is as TCRdb lists it. The rearrangement joins TRBV29-1 to TRBJ1-1; TRBD1 reflects the table's D call only, with no check against the DNA. The CDR3 length is 13 residues, termini included. Germline CDR1 reads SQVTM; CDR2 reads ANQGSEA. The CDR3 sequence: CSVETVMNTEAFL.

V is TRBV5-8 and J is TRBJ1-1, with TRBD1 as a possible D gene (6 bases). Per the germline V gene, CDR1 is SGHTS and CDR2 is YDEGEE. The CDR3 contains 16 residues. V gave up 2 bases and J gave up 1 base, with 15 bases separating them. CDR3 in amino acids: CASSFRTGTTNTEAFF. CDR3 DNA: TGTGCCAGCAGCTTCAGAACCGGGACAACGAACACTGAAGCTTTCTTT.